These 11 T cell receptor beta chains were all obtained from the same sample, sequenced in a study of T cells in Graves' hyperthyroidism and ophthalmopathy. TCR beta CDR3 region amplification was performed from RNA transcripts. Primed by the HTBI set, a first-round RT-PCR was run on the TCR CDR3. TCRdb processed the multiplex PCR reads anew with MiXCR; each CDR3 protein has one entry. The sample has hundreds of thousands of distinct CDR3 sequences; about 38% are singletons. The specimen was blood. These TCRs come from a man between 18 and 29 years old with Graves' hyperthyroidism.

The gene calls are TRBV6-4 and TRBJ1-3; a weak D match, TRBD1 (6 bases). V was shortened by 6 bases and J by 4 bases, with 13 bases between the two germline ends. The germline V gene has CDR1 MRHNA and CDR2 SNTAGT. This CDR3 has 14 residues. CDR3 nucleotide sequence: TGTGCCAGCAGGATGGGGGCAGGAGGAAACACCATATATTTT. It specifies CASRMGAGGNTIYF.

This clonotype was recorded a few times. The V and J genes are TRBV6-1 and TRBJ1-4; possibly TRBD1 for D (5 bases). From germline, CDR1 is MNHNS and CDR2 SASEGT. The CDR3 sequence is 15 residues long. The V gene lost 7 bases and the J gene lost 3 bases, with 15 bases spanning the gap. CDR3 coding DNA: TGTGCCAGCAATCCTGAGGGGCGTGCTAATGAAAAACTGTTTTTT. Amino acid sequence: CASNPEGRANEKLFF.

The CDR3 bases are TGTGCCAGCAGCCGGCAGCGAGACTACACCTTC. Translated: CASSRQRDYTF. This chain connects TRBV5-6 to TRBJ1-2; D unresolved. The V gene's germline CDR1 is SGHDT and CDR2 YYEEEE. The V and J ends lost 4 bases and 10 bases respectively, with 11 bases between them. This CDR3 comprises 11 residues.

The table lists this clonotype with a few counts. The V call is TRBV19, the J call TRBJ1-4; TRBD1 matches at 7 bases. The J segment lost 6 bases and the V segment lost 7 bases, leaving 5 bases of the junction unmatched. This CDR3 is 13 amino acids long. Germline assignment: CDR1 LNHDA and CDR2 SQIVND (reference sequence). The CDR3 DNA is TGTGCCAGTACCGGGACAGACCATGAAAAACTGTTTTTT. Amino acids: CASTGTDHEKLFF.

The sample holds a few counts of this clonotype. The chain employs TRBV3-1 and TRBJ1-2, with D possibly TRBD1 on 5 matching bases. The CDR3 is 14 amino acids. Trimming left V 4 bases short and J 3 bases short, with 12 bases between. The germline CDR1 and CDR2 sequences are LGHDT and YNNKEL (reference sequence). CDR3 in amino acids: CASSRDGHDYGYTF. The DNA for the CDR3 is TGTGCCAGCAGCCGTGACGGACACGACTATGGCTACACCTTC.

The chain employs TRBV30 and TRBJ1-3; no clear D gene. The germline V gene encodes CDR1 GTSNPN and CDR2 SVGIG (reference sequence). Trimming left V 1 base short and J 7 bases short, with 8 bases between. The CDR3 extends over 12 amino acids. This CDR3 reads CAWSAGGNTIYF. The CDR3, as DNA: TGTGCCTGGAGTGCGGGCGGGAACACCATATATTTT.

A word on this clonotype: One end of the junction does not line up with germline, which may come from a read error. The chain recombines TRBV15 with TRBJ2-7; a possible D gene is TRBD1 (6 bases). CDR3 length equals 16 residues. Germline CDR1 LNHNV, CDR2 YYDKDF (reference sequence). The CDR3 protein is CATGTEDSLNTGELYF. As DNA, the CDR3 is TGTGCCACCGGAACCGAGGACAGTTTGAACACCGGGGAGCTGTACTTC.

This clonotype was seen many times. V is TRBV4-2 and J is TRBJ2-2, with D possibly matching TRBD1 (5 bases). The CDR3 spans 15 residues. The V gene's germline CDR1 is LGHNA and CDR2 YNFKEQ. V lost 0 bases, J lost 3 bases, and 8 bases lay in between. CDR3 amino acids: CASSQEDTDTGELFF. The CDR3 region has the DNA TGTGCCAGCAGCCAAGAGGACACAGACACCGGGGAGCTGTTTTTT.

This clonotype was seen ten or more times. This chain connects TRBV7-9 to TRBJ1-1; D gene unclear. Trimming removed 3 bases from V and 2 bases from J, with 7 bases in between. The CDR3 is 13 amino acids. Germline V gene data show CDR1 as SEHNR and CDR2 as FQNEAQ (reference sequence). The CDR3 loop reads CASSFDINTEAFF. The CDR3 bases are TGTGCCAGCAGCTTCGACATAAACACTGAAGCTTTCTTT.

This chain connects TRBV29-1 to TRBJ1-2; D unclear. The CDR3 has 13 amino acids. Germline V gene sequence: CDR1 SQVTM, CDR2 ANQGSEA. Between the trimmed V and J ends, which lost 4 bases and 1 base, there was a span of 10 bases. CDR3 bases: TGCAGCGTTGCCGCGGCCAGTAACTATGGCTACACCTTC. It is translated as CSVAAASNYGYTF.

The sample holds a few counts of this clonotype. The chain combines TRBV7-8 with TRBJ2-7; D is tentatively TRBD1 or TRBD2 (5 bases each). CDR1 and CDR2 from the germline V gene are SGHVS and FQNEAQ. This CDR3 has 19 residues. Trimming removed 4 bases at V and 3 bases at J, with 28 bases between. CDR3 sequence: CASSYHWDGFEGVVYEQYF. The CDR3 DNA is TGTGCCAGCAGCTACCACTGGGACGGATTTGAGGGTGTGGTCTACGAGCAGTACTTC. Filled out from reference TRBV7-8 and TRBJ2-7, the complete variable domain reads GAGVSQSPRYKVAKRGQDVALRCDPISGHVSLFWYQQALGQGPEFLTYFQNEAQLDKSGLPSDRFFAERPEGSVSTLKIQRTQQEDSAVYLCASSYHWDGFEGVVYEQYFGPGTRLTVT.